This T cell receptor (beta chain) came from a study of blood T cell repertoires in COVID-19 (dated by TCRdb to between 2020 and 2021). With regard to the full study: Collaborator samples came from the United States, Italy and Spain and covered acute and convalescent phases of COVID-19. Sample metadata almost always included a de-identified subject ID, COVID-19 status, age in years and sex. Samples came from the ongoing ImmuneRACE study (first 160 participants) plus 1,254 subjects from 6 global collaborators. The material from the prospective study consisted of cDNA or gDNA derived from T cells, B-cell-depleted T cells, or PBMCs. Deeply sampled blood TCRbeta repertoires from subjects exposed to, actively infected with, or recovered from COVID-19 were included in the dataset. Where available, HLA class I and class II types were taken from metadata supplied by the sample provider and were not determined by assay-based typing. The repertoires were released in a freely available public database meant as a resource for research on the immune response to SARS-CoV-2.

Concerning this clone itself: Its antigen specificity is not known. The record has no base qualities; no much larger clone is one base away.

Counted from cysteine to phenylalanine, this CDR3 has 14 amino acids. Kept here is only the CDR3 DNA, which spans 42 bases and is read in frame from base 1. Compared with germline, V lacks 5 bases and J lacks 5 bases; bases without a gene match: 7. Via the germline V gene (reference sequence), CDR1 is SEHNR and CDR2 FQNEAQ. The immunoSEQ Assay, a bias-controlled multiplex PCR, was used to amplify TCRbeta CDR3 regions from genomic DNA. The source study handled its data this way. The number of nucleated cells in each sample was estimated by amplification of reference gene primers within the assay. To quantify the absolute abundance of each unique TCRbeta CDR3 rearrangement, sequence reads were collapsed and filtered. For each sample, productive Simpson clonality was calculated as the square root of Simpson's diversity index across productive rearrangements. The clones in this table, taken by TCRdb from immuneACCESS, are in-frame only. Not every clone is retained; where verified, under half of the shortfall comes from an unresolved V gene, and the cause of the rest is unknown. D and trimming were read from the DNA, whereas the V and J calls and clone size are those reported in that table. Here the sample has a few hundred thousand clones; 88% occur a single time. 9.5% to 13% of the sample belongs to the ten largest clones.

One collaborating source in Seattle enrolled patients while the patients were actively infected and followed the patients over time throughout the course of disease. Whole blood was collected in K2EDTA tubes by collaborating institutions according to the institutions' own protocols. For TCRbeta analysis, collaborators shipped samples in one of three forms: frozen whole blood, isolated PBMCs, or DNA extracted from either of those sample types. Beyond this particular receptor, the publication reports: The quantity of clinical and demographic metadata differed by source and by participant and was supplied without curation.

This sequence originates from a woman aged 70-85 years with COVID-19, enrolled during active disease. The V gene is TRBV7-9 and the J gene is TRBJ2-7, and 9 bases in between align with TRBD2. Sequencing used peripheral blood. For the CDR3, the sequence is CASSRGGRANEQYF. The DNA is TGTGCCAGCAGCCGGGGCGGGAGGGCTAACGAGCAGTACTTC.